This entry describes one TCR beta chain. The germline V gene encodes CDR1 SGHDT and CDR2 YYEEEE. The CDR3 is 14 residues long. Trimming left V 4 bases short and J 12 bases short, with 21 bases between. Time point described: sample taken at primary tumor resection. The authors sequenced whole RNA from tumor, nontumor lung or frozen PBMC without sorting. MiXCR, applied by TCRdb to the 5' RACE reads, yields one record per CDR3 protein. The sample yields tens of thousands of distinct CDR3 sequences, around 8.4% seen once. This sample stems from a study of spatial heterogeneity in lung cancer. On the study more broadly: Detected beta-chain sequences consistently exceeded alpha-chain sequences.

The sample was PBMCs, taken at surgery. This sequence was found in a female donor with early-stage non-small cell lung cancer. V usage is TRBV5-6 and J usage is TRBJ2-3, with D possibly being TRBD2 (6 bases). CDR3 loop: CASSPKVGGRRQYF. The DNA for the CDR3 is TGTGCCAGCAGCCCAAAGGTCGGAGGGAGAAGACAGTATTTT.